The entry below describes one T cell receptor beta chain. There are 15 residues in the CDR3. Germline V gene lookup returns CDR1 SGHDT and CDR2 YYEEEE. V was pared by 0 bases and J by 1 base, with 10 bases between. The sample is drawn from a study of blood T cell repertoires in COVID-19. As for the study in general: Acute-phase and convalescent COVID-19 samples originated in the United States, Italy and Spain. From T cells, B-cell-depleted T cells, or PBMCs came the material, which was cDNA or gDNA.

Sequencing used immunoSEQ multiplex PCR; TCRdb keeps in-frame clones, though not all of them. The profile covers approximately 150,000 clones, with roughly 87% appearing a single time and less than 0.95% taken by the ten largest. Sequencing used peripheral blood. This chain links TRBV5-6 with TRBJ1-1, with TRBD1 as a possible D gene (5 bases). The sequence came from a woman in her forties or fifties with acute or convalescent COVID-19. The CDR3 spells CASSLVVRGNTEAFF. CDR3 in DNA: TGTGCCAGCAGCTTGGTGGTTAGGGGGAACACTGAAGCTTTCTTT.